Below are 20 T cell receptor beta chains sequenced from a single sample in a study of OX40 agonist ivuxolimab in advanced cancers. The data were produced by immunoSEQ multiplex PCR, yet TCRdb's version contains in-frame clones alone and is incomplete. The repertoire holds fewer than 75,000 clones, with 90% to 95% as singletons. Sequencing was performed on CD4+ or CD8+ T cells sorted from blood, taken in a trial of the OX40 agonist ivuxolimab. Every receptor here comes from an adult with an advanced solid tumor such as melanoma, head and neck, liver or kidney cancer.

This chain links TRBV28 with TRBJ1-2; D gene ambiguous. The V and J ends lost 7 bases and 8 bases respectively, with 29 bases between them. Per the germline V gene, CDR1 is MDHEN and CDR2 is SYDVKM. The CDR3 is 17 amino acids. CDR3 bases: TGTGCCAGCATTGGCGCGGGTACCGTCGTCTTTACTTTGGGCTACACCTTC. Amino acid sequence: CASIGAGTVVFTLGYTF.

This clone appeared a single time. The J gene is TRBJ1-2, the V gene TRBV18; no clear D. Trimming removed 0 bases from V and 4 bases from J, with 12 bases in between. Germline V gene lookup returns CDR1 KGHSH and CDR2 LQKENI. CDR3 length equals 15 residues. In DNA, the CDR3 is TGTGCCAGCTCACCACCCTCGGAGGGCACCTATGGCTACACCTTC. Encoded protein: CASSPPSEGTYGYTF.

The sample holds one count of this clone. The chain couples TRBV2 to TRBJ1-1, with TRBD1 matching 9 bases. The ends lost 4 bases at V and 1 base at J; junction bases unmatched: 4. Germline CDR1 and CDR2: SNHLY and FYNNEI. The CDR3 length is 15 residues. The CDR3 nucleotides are TGTGCCAGCAGTGGAGCACAGGGGGCGAACACTGAAGCTTTCTTT. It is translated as CASSGAQGANTEAFF.

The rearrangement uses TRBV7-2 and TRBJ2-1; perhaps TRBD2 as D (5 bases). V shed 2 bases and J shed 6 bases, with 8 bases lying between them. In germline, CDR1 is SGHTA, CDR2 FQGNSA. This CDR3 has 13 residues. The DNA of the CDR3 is TGTGCCAGCAGCTTAAGTCTAGCCAATGAGCAGTTCTTC. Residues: CASSLSLANEQFF.

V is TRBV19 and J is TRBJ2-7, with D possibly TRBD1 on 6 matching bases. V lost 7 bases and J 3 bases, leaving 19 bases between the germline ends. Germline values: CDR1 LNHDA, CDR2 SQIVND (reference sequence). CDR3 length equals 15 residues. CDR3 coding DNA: TGTGCCAGTACTAAAGGGACGGCCAGGGGCTACGAGCAGTACTTC. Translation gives CASTKGTARGYEQYF. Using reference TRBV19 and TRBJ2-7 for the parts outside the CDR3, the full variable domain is DGGITQSPKYLFRKEGQNVTLSCEQNLNHDAMYWYRQDPGQGLRLIYYSQIVNDFQKGDIAEGYSVSREKKESFPLTVTSAQKNPTAFYLCASTKGTARGYEQYFGPGTRLTVT.

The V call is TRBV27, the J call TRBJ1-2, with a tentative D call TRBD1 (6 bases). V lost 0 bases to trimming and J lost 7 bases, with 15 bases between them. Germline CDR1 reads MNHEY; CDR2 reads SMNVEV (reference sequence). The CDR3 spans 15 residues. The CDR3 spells CASSLSQQGSGGYTF. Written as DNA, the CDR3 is TGTGCCAGCAGTTTATCCCAACAGGGATCGGGTGGCTACACCTTC.

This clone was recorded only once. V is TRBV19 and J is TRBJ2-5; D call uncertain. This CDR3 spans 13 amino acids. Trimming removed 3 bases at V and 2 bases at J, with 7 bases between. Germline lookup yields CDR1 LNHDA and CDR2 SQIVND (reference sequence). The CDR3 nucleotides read TGTGCCAGTAGTATGACGGAGCAAGAGACCCAGTACTTC. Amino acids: CASSMTEQETQYF.

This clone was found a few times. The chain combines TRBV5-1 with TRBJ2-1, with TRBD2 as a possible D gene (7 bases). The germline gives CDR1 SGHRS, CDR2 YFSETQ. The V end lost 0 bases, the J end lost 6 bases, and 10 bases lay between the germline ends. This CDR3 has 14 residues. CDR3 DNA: TGCGCCAGCAGCTTGGTGGCGGGGGCCAATGAGCAGTTCTTC. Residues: CASSLVAGANEQFF. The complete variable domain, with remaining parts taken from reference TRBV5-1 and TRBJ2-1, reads KAGVTQTPRYLIKTRGQQVTLSCSPISGHRSVSWYQQTPGQGLQFLFEYFSETQRNKGNFPGRFSGRQFSNSRSEMNVSTLELGDSALYLCASSLVAGANEQFFGPGTRLTVL.

CDR3 DNA sequence: TGTGCCAGTAGTATCTCAGCCGGGCCGGCCCAGCATTTT. Its protein is CASSISAGPAQHF. The chain recombines TRBV19 with TRBJ1-5; no clear D. Germline assignment: CDR1 LNHDA and CDR2 SQIVND (reference sequence). The CDR3 has 13 amino acids. The V and J ends lost 3 bases and 11 bases respectively, with 14 bases between them.

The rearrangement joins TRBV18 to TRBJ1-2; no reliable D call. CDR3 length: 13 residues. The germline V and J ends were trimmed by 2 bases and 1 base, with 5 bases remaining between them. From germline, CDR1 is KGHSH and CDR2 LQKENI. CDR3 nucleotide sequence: TGTGCCAGCTCACCAGGAGGTAACTATGGCTACACCTTC. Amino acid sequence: CASSPGGNYGYTF.

The CDR3 loop is CASSFSFGGGSYEQYF. CDR3 DNA: TGTGCCAGCAGCTTTTCCTTTGGCGGGGGTTCCTACGAGCAGTACTTC. The chain employs TRBV7-2 and TRBJ2-5; 7 bases agree with TRBD2. With the DNA end fitting TRBJ2-7 better, the J assignment may be wrong. The CDR3 consists of 16 residues. CDR1 and CDR2 (germline): SGHTA, FQGNSA.

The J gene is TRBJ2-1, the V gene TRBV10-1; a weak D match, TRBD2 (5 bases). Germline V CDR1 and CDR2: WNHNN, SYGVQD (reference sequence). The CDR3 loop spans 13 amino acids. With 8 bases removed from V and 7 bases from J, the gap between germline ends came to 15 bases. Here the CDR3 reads CASGGEGMNEQFF. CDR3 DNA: TGCGCCAGCGGTGGAGAGGGCATGAATGAGCAGTTCTTC.

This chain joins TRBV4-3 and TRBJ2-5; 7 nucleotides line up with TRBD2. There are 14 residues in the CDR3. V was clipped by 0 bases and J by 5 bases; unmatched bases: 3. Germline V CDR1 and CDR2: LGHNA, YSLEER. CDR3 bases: TGCGCCAGCAGCCAAGACGCGGGGGACGAGACCCAGTACTTC. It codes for CASSQDAGDETQYF.

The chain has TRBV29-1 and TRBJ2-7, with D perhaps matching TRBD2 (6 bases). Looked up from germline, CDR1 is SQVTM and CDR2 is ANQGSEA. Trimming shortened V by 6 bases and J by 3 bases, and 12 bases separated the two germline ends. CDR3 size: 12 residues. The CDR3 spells CSVGGTVYEQYF. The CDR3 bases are TGCAGCGTCGGCGGGACTGTCTACGAGCAGTACTTC.

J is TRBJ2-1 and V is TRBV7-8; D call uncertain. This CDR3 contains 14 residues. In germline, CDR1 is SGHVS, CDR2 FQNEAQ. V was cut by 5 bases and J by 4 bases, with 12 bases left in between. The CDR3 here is CASSLAAGYNEQFF. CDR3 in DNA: TGTGCCAGCAGCCTCGCCGCCGGATACAATGAGCAGTTCTTC.

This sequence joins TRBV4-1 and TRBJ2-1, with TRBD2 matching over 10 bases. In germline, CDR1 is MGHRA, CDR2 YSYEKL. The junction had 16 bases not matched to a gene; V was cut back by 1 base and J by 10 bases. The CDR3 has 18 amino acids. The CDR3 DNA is TGCGCCAGCAGCCAAGTGGGTCTAGCGGGAGTTGCGAGGGCAGAGCAGTTCTTC. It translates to CASSQVGLAGVARAEQFF.

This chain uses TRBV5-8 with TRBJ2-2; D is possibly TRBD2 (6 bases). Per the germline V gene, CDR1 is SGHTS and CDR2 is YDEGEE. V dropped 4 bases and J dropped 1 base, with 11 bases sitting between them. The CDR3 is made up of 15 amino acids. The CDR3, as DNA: TGTGCCAGCAGCAGGGACTGGGGGAACACCGGGGAGCTGTTTTTT. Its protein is CASSRDWGNTGELFF. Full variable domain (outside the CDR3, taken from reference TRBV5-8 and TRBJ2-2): EAGVTQSPTHLIKTRGQQATLRCSPISGHTSVYWYQQALGLGLQFLLWYDEGEERNRGNFPPRFSGRQFPNYSSELNVNALELEDSALYLCASSRDWGNTGELFFGEGSRLTVL.

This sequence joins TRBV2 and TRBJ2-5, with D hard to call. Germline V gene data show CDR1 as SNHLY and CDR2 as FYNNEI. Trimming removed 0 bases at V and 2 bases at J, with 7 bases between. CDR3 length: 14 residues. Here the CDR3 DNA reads TGTGCCAGCAGTGAAGCTAAGTTACAAGAGACCCAGTACTTC. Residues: CASSEAKLQETQYF.

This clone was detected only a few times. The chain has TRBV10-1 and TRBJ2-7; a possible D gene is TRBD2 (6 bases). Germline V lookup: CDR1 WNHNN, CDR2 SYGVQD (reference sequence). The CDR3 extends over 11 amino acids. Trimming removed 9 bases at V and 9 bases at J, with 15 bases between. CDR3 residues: CARTPGLPQYF. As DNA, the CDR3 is TGCGCCAGAACCCCGGGACTGCCGCAGTACTTC.

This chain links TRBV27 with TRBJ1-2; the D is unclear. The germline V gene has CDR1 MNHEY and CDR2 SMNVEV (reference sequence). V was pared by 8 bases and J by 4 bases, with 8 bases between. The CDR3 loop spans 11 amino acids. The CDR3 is CASGVGYGYTF. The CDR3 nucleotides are TGTGCCAGCGGAGTCGGCTATGGCTACACCTTC.